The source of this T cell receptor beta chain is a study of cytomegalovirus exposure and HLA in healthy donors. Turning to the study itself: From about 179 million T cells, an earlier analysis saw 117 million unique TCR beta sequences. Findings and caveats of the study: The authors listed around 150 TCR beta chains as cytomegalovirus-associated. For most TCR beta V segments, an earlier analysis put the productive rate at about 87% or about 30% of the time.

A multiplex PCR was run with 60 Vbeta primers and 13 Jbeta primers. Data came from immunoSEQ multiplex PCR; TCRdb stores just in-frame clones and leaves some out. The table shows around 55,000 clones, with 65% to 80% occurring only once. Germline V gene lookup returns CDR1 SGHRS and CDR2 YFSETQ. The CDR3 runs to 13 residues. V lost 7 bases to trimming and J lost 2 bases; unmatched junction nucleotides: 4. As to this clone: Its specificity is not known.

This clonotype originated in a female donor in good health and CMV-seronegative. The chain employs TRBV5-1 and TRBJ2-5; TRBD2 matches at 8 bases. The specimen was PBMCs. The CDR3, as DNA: TGCGCCAGCTCCGGGGGGGGGCAAGAGACCCAGTACTTC. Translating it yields CASSGGGQETQYF.